The sequence of this TCR beta chain was determined in a study of memory CD4+ T cells and cytomegalovirus serostatus. Study findings and constraints: Suggested: most of the CMV-linked TCR signature lies in CD4+ memory cells. About 40% of the roughly 160 known CMV-associated TCRbeta sequences appeared in CD4+ memory.

This CDR3 has 16 amino acids. Germline values: CDR1 SGHNT, CDR2 YENEEA. The germline V and J ends were trimmed by 6 bases and 9 bases, with 24 bases remaining between them. About this clone: Its cognate antigen is unknown.

The sort gate was single viable CD3+CD4+CD8-CD45RO+ cells for memory CD4+ T cells. Generated by immunoSEQ multiplex PCR, the TCRdb table keeps only in-frame clones and is missing some. The sample yields over 40,000 clones, 82% seen once. This rearrangement joins TRBV11-3 to TRBJ2-1; TRBD2 is a possible D gene (7 bases). This TCR was recovered from an adult in good health and CMV-seronegative. Sequencing input: memory CD4+ T cells from blood. The DNA for the CDR3 is TGTGCCAGCAGTTCCGTAGGGGGGGGTATTTATGTTGAGCAGTTCTTC. Translating it yields CASSSVGGGIYVEQFF.